Shown below are 32 T cell receptor beta chains from a single sample sequenced in a study of cytomegalovirus exposure and HLA in healthy donors (dated 2017 in TCRdb). Library prep was done by the immunoSEQ multiplex PCR assay. For the multiplex PCR, a mixture combining 60 forward primers for TCR Vbeta segments and 13 reverse primers for TCR Jbeta segments was used. As stored in TCRdb, this immuneACCESS dataset retains in-frame rearrangements with V and J assigned. A fraction of the clones does not appear; measured against another copy, unresolved V genes explain less than half of the discrepancy, and the remainder lacks a known reason. The sample table shows 150,000 to 200,000 clones, and around 76% are seen once. Under 3% of the sample is held by the ten biggest clonotypes. Input material: PBMCs. The receptor source for this set is a woman aged 30 to 39 in good health and CMV-seropositive.

The genes are TRBV5-6 and TRBJ2-7; D call uncertain. Looked up from germline, CDR1 is SGHDT and CDR2 is YYEEEE. The CDR3 is 11 amino acids. V was clipped by 1 base and J by 4 bases, with 3 bases between them. The CDR3 protein is CASSLRYEQYF. DNA of the CDR3: TGTGCCAGCAGCTTGCGGTACGAGCAGTACTTC.

The chain combines TRBV7-8 with TRBJ1-2; D is perhaps TRBD1 (6 bases). V dropped 4 bases and J dropped 3 bases, with 12 bases sitting between them. There are 14 residues in the CDR3. Per germline, CDR1 SGHVS and CDR2 FQNEAQ. The CDR3 reads CASSSRTEHYGYTF. In nucleotides, the CDR3 is TGTGCCAGCAGCTCCCGGACAGAGCACTATGGCTACACCTTC. Together with reference TRBV7-8 and TRBJ1-2, the CDR3 gives the full variable domain: GAGVSQSPRYKVAKRGQDVALRCDPISGHVSLFWYQQALGQGPEFLTYFQNEAQLDKSGLPSDRFFAERPEGSVSTLKIQRTQQEDSAVYLCASSSRTEHYGYTFGSGTRLTVV.

This clone showed up just a few times. The chain combines TRBV4-1 with TRBJ1-2; no clear D gene. The CDR3 has 13 amino acids. In germline, CDR1 is MGHRA, CDR2 YSYEKL. Trimming took 6 bases from V and 1 from J, leaving 9 bases between them. CDR3 DNA sequence: TGCGCCAGCAGTGGTCAGAATAACTATGGCTACACCTTC. Encoded protein: CASSGQNNYGYTF.

This clone was detected a few times. This chain links TRBV28 with TRBJ1-1; tentative D call: TRBD1 (5 bases). The CDR3 sequence is 14 residues long. V lost 2 bases, J lost 6 bases, and 13 bases lay in between. Germline lookup yields CDR1 MDHEN and CDR2 SYDVKM. CDR3 residues: CASSLTHSGAEAFF. In nucleotides, the CDR3 is TGTGCCAGCAGTTTAACTCACTCGGGGGCTGAAGCTTTCTTT.

The chain recombines TRBV5-6 with TRBJ1-4; D is possibly TRBD1 (5 bases). Trimming took off 3 bases at V and 7 bases at J, with 13 bases between the two ends. The V gene's germline CDR1 is SGHDT and CDR2 YYEEEE. CDR3 length: 14 amino acids. The CDR3 here is CASSSGGVREKLFF. The CDR3 nucleotides are TGTGCCAGCAGCTCGGGGGGGGTTCGTGAAAAACTGTTTTTT. Full variable domain (missing parts from reference TRBV5-6 and TRBJ1-4): DAGVTQSPTHLIKTRGQQVTLRCSPKSGHDTVSWYQQALGQGPQFIFQYYEEEERQRGNFPDRFSGHQFPNYSSELNVNALLLGDSALYLCASSSGGVREKLFFGSGTQLSVL.

This CDR3 is CASSLEGRSESPLHF. The CDR3 bases are TGTGCCAGCAGCTTAGAGGGCAGAAGTGAATCACCCCTCCACTTT. The J gene is TRBJ1-6, the V gene TRBV11-3; D is ambiguous. The germline V and J ends were trimmed by 0 bases and 10 bases, with 13 bases remaining between them. The V gene's germline CDR1 is SGHNT and CDR2 YENEEA. The CDR3 contains 15 residues.

The rearrangement joins TRBV6-5 to TRBJ2-2; tentative D call: TRBD1 (6 bases). This CDR3 has 14 residues. V gave up 5 bases and J gave up 7 bases, with 14 bases separating them. CDR1 MNHEY and CDR2 SVGAGI come from the germline V gene. CDR3 sequence: CASSPLQGGGELFF. The DNA for the CDR3 is TGTGCCAGCAGTCCCCTACAGGGCGGCGGGGAGCTGTTTTTT.

This chain links TRBV7-6 with TRBJ2-7, with TRBD2 as a possible D gene (5 bases). Germline V gene lookup returns CDR1 SGHVS and CDR2 FNYEAQ. V gave up 5 bases and J gave up 1 base, with 12 bases separating them. This CDR3 is 14 amino acids long. CDR3 DNA: TGTGCCAGCAGCCCAACCTCGGGGTCCTACGAGCAGTACTTC. It codes for CASSPTSGSYEQYF.

The chain couples TRBV18 to TRBJ1-2; perhaps TRBD1 as D (6 bases). The CDR3 runs to 14 residues. CDR1 and CDR2 (germline): KGHSH, LQKENI. V was cut by 5 bases and J by 3 bases, with 13 bases left in between. CDR3 loop: CASSNAGADYGYTF. CDR3 nucleotides: TGTGCCAGCTCAAATGCAGGGGCTGACTATGGCTACACCTTC.

The gene calls are TRBV4-1 and TRBJ1-4; tentatively, D is TRBD1 (6 bases). The CDR3 has 16 residues. The V and J ends lost 5 bases and 5 bases respectively, with 18 bases between them. Looked up from germline, CDR1 is MGHRA and CDR2 is YSYEKL. CDR3 loop: CASSALQGTRNEKLFF. The CDR3 nucleotides are TGCGCCAGCAGCGCGTTACAGGGAACTCGCAATGAAAAACTGTTTTTT.

This clone was counted a few times. The rearrangement joins TRBV4-3 to TRBJ2-1; the match to TRBD2 covers 10 bases. With 0 bases clipped from V and 5 bases from J, the junction kept 7 bases outside the gene matches. The germline gives CDR1 LGHNA, CDR2 YSLEER. The CDR3 has 17 residues. The CDR3 DNA reads TGCGCCAGCAGCCAAGAAGGCGGGACTAGCGTCGACAATGAGCAGTTCTTC. It codes for CASSQEGGTSVDNEQFF.

This chain uses TRBV4-1 with TRBJ1-4; D is undetermined. Germline V gene lookup returns CDR1 MGHRA and CDR2 YSYEKL. This CDR3 has 18 residues. The germline V and J ends were trimmed by 2 bases and 0 bases, with 16 bases remaining between them. This chain's CDR3 is CASSQRWQALTTNEKLFF. The CDR3 region has the DNA TGCGCCAGCAGCCAACGGTGGCAGGCCCTTACAACTAATGAAAAACTGTTTTTT.

This clone has a handful of counts. The chain is built from TRBV5-4 and TRBJ2-2; TRBD1 aligns across 10 bases. The CDR3 has 16 residues. Trimming cost V 3 bases and J 6 bases; bases outside gene matches: 8. Germline CDR1 SGHNT, CDR2 YYREEE (reference sequence). CDR3 DNA: TGTGCCAGCAGCTCCCGACAGGGGGCCTATCCCGGGGAGCTGTTTTTT. Translating gives CASSSRQGAYPGELFF.

The V gene is TRBV7-6, the J gene TRBJ2-1; 8 nucleotides agree with TRBD1. Germline CDR1 and CDR2: SGHVS and FNYEAQ. V gave up 5 bases and J gave up 6 bases; unmatched junction bases: 18. CDR3 length: 18 amino acids. CDR3 loop: CASSPRRGRGQGSNEQFF. The CDR3 region has the DNA TGTGCCAGCAGCCCAAGGAGGGGGAGAGGACAGGGTTCCAATGAGCAGTTCTTC.

The gene calls are TRBV28 and TRBJ2-7, with D possibly matching TRBD2 (6 bases). In germline, CDR1 is MDHEN, CDR2 SYDVKM. V dropped 7 bases and J dropped 0 bases, with 10 bases sitting between them. The CDR3 is 13 residues long. Here the CDR3 reads CASTVGSSYEQYF. In DNA, the CDR3 is TGTGCCAGCACTGTCGGGAGCTCCTACGAGCAGTACTTC.

The chain recombines TRBV5-4 with TRBJ1-2, with 8 nucleotides matching TRBD1. The trim removed 4 bases at V and 0 bases at J, leaving 5 bases unmatched. There are 15 residues in the CDR3. Germline CDR1 and CDR2: SGHNT and YYREEE (reference sequence). The CDR3 DNA reads TGTGCCAGCAGCCCGGACAGGGATACTAACTATGGCTACACCTTC. It codes for CASSPDRDTNYGYTF. Combining the CDR3 with reference TRBV5-4 and TRBJ1-2 gives the whole variable domain ETGVTQSPTHLIKTRGQQVTLRCSSQSGHNTVSWYQQALGQGPQFIFQYYREEENGRGNFPPRFSGLQFPNYSSELNVNALELDDSALYLCASSPDRDTNYGYTFGSGTRLTVV.

The genes are TRBV5-1 and TRBJ1-6; D is perhaps TRBD1 (6 bases). Germline values: CDR1 SGHRS, CDR2 YFSETQ. V lost 0 bases to trimming and J lost 10 bases, with 11 bases between them. The CDR3 is made up of 14 amino acids. The CDR3 loop reads CASSLEQGPSPLHF. The CDR3, as DNA: TGCGCCAGCAGCTTGGAACAGGGACCCTCACCCCTCCACTTT.

This clone appeared once. The CDR3 here is CASSYSIRGVEQYF. The CDR3 region has the DNA TGTGCCAGCAGTTACTCGATCAGGGGGGTCGAGCAGTACTTC. This chain joins TRBV6-6 and TRBJ2-5; D is possibly TRBD1 (7 bases). Judging by the DNA end, TRBJ2-7 fits better; the J call may be wrong. Germline values: CDR1 MNHNY, CDR2 SVGAGI (reference sequence). The CDR3 sequence is 14 residues long.

V usage is TRBV6-5 and J usage is TRBJ1-2, with D hard to call. The CDR3 totals 13 residues. Per the germline V gene, CDR1 is MNHEY and CDR2 is SVGAGI. V lost 0 bases and J 4 bases, leaving 6 bases between the germline ends. CDR3 in DNA: TGTGCCAGCAGTTACTCCCCCCGCTATGGCTACACCTTC. It is translated as CASSYSPRYGYTF.

This clone turned up a few times. The V and J genes are TRBV28 and TRBJ1-2, with no clear D. This CDR3 region has 14 residues. Trimming removed 4 bases at V and 6 bases at J, with 15 bases between. Germline V lookup: CDR1 MDHEN, CDR2 SYDVKM. CDR3 DNA sequence: TGTGCCAGCAGTTCCTCCCAAAGCCGGGATGGCTACACCTTC. It is translated as CASSSSQSRDGYTF.

The rearrangement links TRBV4-2 to TRBJ1-3, with 7 positions matching TRBD1. The CDR3 consists of 18 residues. V lost 5 bases and J lost 0; bases outside the gene matches: 13. The germline gives CDR1 LGHNA, CDR2 YNFKEQ. The CDR3 nucleotides read TGTGCCAGCAGCACCGGGACAGACGGTTCCCGCTCTGGAAACACCATATATTTT. This gives the protein CASSTGTDGSRSGNTIYF.

This clone was counted once. V gene TRBV27 combines with J gene TRBJ1-6; no reliable D call. Trimming stripped 6 bases from V and 6 bases from J, with 12 bases between. The CDR3 extends over 14 amino acids. From germline, CDR1 is MNHEY and CDR2 SMNVEV (reference sequence). The DNA for the CDR3 is TGTGCCAGCAGCGGGGAATTGCGTAATTCACCCCTCCACTTT. Translating gives CASSGELRNSPLHF.

The chain combines TRBV11-2 with TRBJ2-6; 8 bases match TRBD2. Germline assignment: CDR1 SGHAT and CDR2 FQNNGV. J gave up 2 bases and V 2 bases, and 5 bases lay outside the gene matches. This CDR3 spans 17 amino acids. CDR3 in amino acids: CASSLPRGGAGANVLTF. CDR3 nucleotide sequence: TGTGCCAGCAGCTTACCCCGGGGGGGGGCTGGGGCCAACGTCCTGACTTTC.

This chain links TRBV7-3 with TRBJ2-3, with TRBD1 matching 7 bases. From germline, CDR1 is SGHTA and CDR2 FQGTGA. This CDR3 has 14 residues. V was clipped by 6 bases and J by 2 bases; unmatched bases: 5. CDR3 DNA sequence: TGTGCCAGCAGTCCTGGGACAGCCACAGATACGCAGTATTTT. Its translation is CASSPGTATDTQYF.

A remark on this clone: A read error may produce the germline difference seen at one junction end. V usage is TRBV18 and J usage is TRBJ1-2, with D perhaps matching TRBD1 (5 bases). The CDR3 runs 15 residues. CDR1 is KGHSH, CDR2 LQKENI, per germline. DNA for the CDR3: TGTGTCAGCTCACCGCCGACCAGGGCCCTCAGGGGCTACACCTTC. Encoded protein: CVSSPPTRALRGYTF.

This chain connects TRBV19 to TRBJ1-2; D ambiguous. Germline V gene sequence: CDR1 LNHDA, CDR2 SQIVND (reference sequence). The V gene lost 4 bases and the J gene lost 8 bases, with 17 bases spanning the gap. This CDR3 has 14 residues. CDR3 in amino acids: CASSTGISLDGYTF. The CDR3 DNA reads as TGTGCCAGTAGTACCGGGATCTCCCTGGACGGCTACACCTTC.

The chain joins TRBV5-1 to TRBJ1-2; 9 bases are a match to TRBD1. The CDR3 consists of 14 residues. V dropped 4 bases and J dropped 5; count of bases not matched to a gene: 6. Germline V CDR1 and CDR2: SGHRS, YFSETQ. This chain's CDR3 is CASSQRTGVYGYTF. The CDR3 DNA sequence: TGCGCCAGCAGCCAACGGACAGGGGTTTATGGCTACACCTTC. The whole variable domain, remainder taken from reference TRBV5-1 and TRBJ1-2, is KAGVTQTPRYLIKTRGQQVTLSCSPISGHRSVSWYQQTPGQGLQFLFEYFSETQRNKGNFPGRFSGRQFSNSRSEMNVSTLELGDSALYLCASSQRTGVYGYTFGSGTRLTVV.

The chain joins TRBV10-3 to TRBJ1-4; TRBD1 might be the D (6 bases). The CDR3 is 15 amino acids. Deletions cut 0 bases from V and 7 bases from J, with 12 bases between. From germline, CDR1 is ENHRY and CDR2 SYGVKD. The CDR3 coding sequence is TGTGCCATCAGTGAGTCTCGGATAGGGGGTGAAAAACTGTTTTTT. It codes for CAISESRIGGEKLFF.

The chain carries TRBV11-2 and TRBJ2-3, with D possibly being TRBD2 (6 bases). Germline assignment: CDR1 SGHAT and CDR2 FQNNGV. V was trimmed by 5 bases and J by 3 bases, leaving 12 bases between them. The CDR3 is 14 residues long. CDR3 protein: CASSEEGKTDTQYF. The DNA of the CDR3 is TGTGCCAGCAGCGAGGAGGGGAAGACAGATACGCAGTATTTT. Combining the CDR3 with reference TRBV11-2 and TRBJ2-3 gives the whole variable domain EAGVAQSPRYKIIEKRQSVAFWCNPISGHATLYWYQQILGQGPKLLIQFQNNGVVDDSQLPKDRFSAERLKGVDSTLKIQPAKLEDSAVYLCASSEEGKTDTQYFGPGTRLTVL.

This clone was counted a single time. The V call is TRBV7-9, the J call TRBJ2-4; 15 bases line up with TRBD2. The J segment lost 8 bases and the V segment lost 2 bases, leaving 4 bases of the junction unmatched. CDR3 size: 16 residues. Germline V gene data show CDR1 as SEHNR and CDR2 as FQNEAQ (reference sequence). The CDR3 here is CASSLRTSGGAHIQYF. CDR3 bases: TGTGCCAGCAGCTTAAGGACTAGCGGGGGGGCACACATTCAGTACTTC.

The chain employs TRBV29-1 and TRBJ2-7; D possibly corresponds to TRBD1 (5 bases). The CDR3 covers 13 residues. With 4 bases removed from V and 5 bases from J, the gap between germline ends came to 15 bases. Germline lookup yields CDR1 SQVTM and CDR2 ANQGSEA. The CDR3 loop is CSVVGRAPNEQYF. In DNA form, the CDR3 reads TGCAGCGTTGTGGGCAGGGCGCCGAACGAGCAGTACTTC.

The chain joins TRBV4-3 to TRBJ2-7; 12 nucleotides agree with TRBD2. This CDR3 comprises 18 residues. V lost 0 bases, J lost 3 bases, and 9 bases stayed unmatched. Looked up from germline, CDR1 is LGHNA and CDR2 is YSLEER. CDR3 nucleotide sequence: TGCGCCAGCAGCCAAGATCCCCCCGGACTAGCGGGGAGCTACGAGCAGTACTTC. As protein: CASSQDPPGLAGSYEQYF.